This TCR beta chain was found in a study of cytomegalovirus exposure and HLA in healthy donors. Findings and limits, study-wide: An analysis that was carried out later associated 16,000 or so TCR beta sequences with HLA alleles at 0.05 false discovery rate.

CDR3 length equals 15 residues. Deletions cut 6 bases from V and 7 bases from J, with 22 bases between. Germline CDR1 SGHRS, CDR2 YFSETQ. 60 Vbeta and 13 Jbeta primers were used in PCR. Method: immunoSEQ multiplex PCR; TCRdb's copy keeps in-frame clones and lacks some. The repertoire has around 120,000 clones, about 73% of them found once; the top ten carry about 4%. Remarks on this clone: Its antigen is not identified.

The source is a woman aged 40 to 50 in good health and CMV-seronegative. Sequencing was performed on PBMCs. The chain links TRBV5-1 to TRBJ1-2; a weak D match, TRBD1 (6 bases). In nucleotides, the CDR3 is TGCGCCAGCACCGAAAGGACCGACAGGCAGGGTGGCTACACCTTC. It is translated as CASTERTDRQGGYTF.